Listed below are T cell receptor beta chains from one sample, sequenced in a study of T cell responses to AZD1222 COVID-19 vaccine. Profiling relied on immunoSEQ multiplex PCR, and the TCRdb table lists in-frame clones only, not all of them. The sample lists some 110,000 clones; roughly nine tenths were seen once. Sequencing was performed on peripheral blood, taken on day 0 of AZD1222 vaccination. Receptors were obtained from an adult in good health. CDR3s include the opening cysteine and the closing phenylalanine or tryptophan. D genes are given only for firm matches. Clone size is not always given. Where it is, it says once, few, many or a class for expanded clones.

length,size,J,V,D,CDR3,DNA
15,-,TRBJ2-7,TRBV9,-,CASSVGRDTFYEQYF,TGTGCCAGCAGCGTAGGCCGGGACACATTCTACGAGCAGTACTTC
17,-,TRBJ2-3,TRBV5-1,TRBD2,CASSSAGLAGNTDTQYF,TGCGCCAGCAGCTCCGCTGGACTAGCGGGAAACACAGATACGCAGTATTTT
14,-,TRBJ2-1,TRBV29-1,TRBD2,CSVWGGRPPNEQFF,TGCAGCGTTTGGGGCGGGAGACCCCCCAATGAGCAGTTCTTC
11,-,TRBJ1-1,TRBV10-3,-,CAISESREAFF,TGTGCCATCAGTGAGTCGAGGGAAGCTTTCTTT
14,-,TRBJ2-7,TRBV2,TRBD2,CASMRAGVSYEQYF,TGTGCCAGCATGCGGGCGGGAGTATCCTACGAGCAGTACTTC
14,once,TRBJ1-5,TRBV6-5,TRBD1,CASNPDRADQPQHF,TGTGCCAGCAACCCGGACAGGGCGGATCAGCCCCAGCATTTT
17,-,TRBJ2-7,TRBV5-1,TRBD2,CASSLAVAGGLSYEQYF,TGCGCCAGCAGCTTGGCGGTAGCGGGAGGTCTTTCCTACGAGCAGTACTTC
12,-,TRBJ1-1,TRBV12-3/TRBV12-4,-,CASTSNGAPAFF,TGTGCCAGCACCTCGAATGGGGCGCCGGCTTTCTTT
14,-,TRBJ2-7,TRBV15,-,CATSRGRELHEQYF,TGTGCCACCAGCAGAGGCAGGGAGTTACACGAGCAGTACTTC
14,-,TRBJ2-1,TRBV11-2,-,CASSRAGDVNEQFF,TGTGCCAGCAGTCGGGCAGGGGATGTGAATGAGCAGTTCTTC
15,-,TRBJ1-2,TRBV3-1/TRBV3-2,-,CASSPQGPRGSGYTF,TGTGCCAGCAGCCCACAGGGACCGAGGGGCTCTGGCTACACCTTC
14,-,TRBJ2-1,TRBV24-1,-,CATSAPGGSYEQFF,TGTGCCACCAGTGCACCCGGGGGTTCCTATGAGCAGTTCTTC
14,-,TRBJ2-1,TRBV12-5,-,CASGLDSGLNPQFF,TGTGCTAGTGGACTAGATAGCGGCCTAAACCCCCAGTTCTTC
17,-,TRBJ2-3,TRBV7-3,-,CASSLRGPDSSTDTQYF,TGTGCCAGCAGCTTACGTGGACCGGACTCCAGCACAGATACGCAGTATTTT
14,-,TRBJ1-2,TRBV2,TRBD1,CASSELTGASGYTF,TGTGCCAGCAGTGAACTGACAGGGGCTAGCGGCTACACCTTC
14,-,TRBJ2-7,TRBV5-1,-,CASSPGLDENEQYF,TGCGCCAGCAGCCCGGGACTGGATGAAAACGAGCAGTACTTC
15,-,TRBJ2-2,TRBV6-6,TRBD1,CASRYRQGDTGELFF,TGTGCCAGCAGATATCGACAGGGGGACACCGGGGAGCTGTTTTTT
13,-,TRBJ1-2,TRBV19,-,CASSIWADYGYTF,TGTGCCAGTAGTATTTGGGCAGACTATGGCTACACCTTC
16,-,TRBJ2-1,TRBV5-1,TRBD2,CASSLQRGSSYNEQFF,TGCGCCAGCAGCCTCCAGCGGGGGAGCTCCTACAATGAGCAGTTCTTC
14,-,TRBJ1-1,TRBV19,-,CASRSQGGNTEAFF,TGTGCCAGTAGGTCCCAGGGTGGGAACACTGAAGCTTTCTTT
13,-,TRBJ1-1,TRBV10-3,TRBD1,CAISGQANTEAFF,TGTGCCATCTCGGGACAGGCGAACACTGAAGCTTTCTTT
12,-,TRBJ1-2,TRBV12-3/TRBV12-4,-,CASSFSNYGYTF,TGTGCCAGCAGTTTCAGTAACTATGGCTACACCTTC
15,-,TRBJ2-7,TRBV7-9,-,CASSSRDRAFYEQYF,TGTGCCAGCAGCTCACGGGATAGAGCATTCTACGAGCAGTACTTC
13,-,TRBJ2-5,TRBV28,-,CASIAGGLETQYF,TGTGCCAGCATAGCCGGAGGTTTGGAGACCCAGTACTTC
15,once,TRBJ1-1,TRBV6-5,-,CASNRGARYSTEAFF,TGTGCCAGCAACCGGGGGGCCCGATATTCCACTGAAGCTTTCTTT
15,-,TRBJ2-2,TRBV6-5,TRBD1,CASSTGTGDTGELFF,TGTGCCAGCAGTACCGGGACAGGGGACACCGGGGAGCTGTTTTTT
15,once,TRBJ2-3,TRBV28,-,CASSFRTDLTDTQYF,TGTGCCAGCAGTTTCCGGACAGACCTCACAGATACGCAGTATTTT
11,-,TRBJ1-1,TRBV12-2,-,CASRSMRGAFF,TGTGCAAGTCGCTCTATGCGCGGAGCTTTCTTT
12,-,TRBJ1-2,TRBV6-5,-,CASMGQGPGYTF,TGTGCCAGCATGGGGCAAGGGCCCGGCTACACCTTC
14,once,TRBJ1-6,TRBV6-5,TRBD1,CASRGTGANSPLHF,TGTGCCAGCAGGGGGACAGGAGCAAATTCACCCCTCCACTTT
14,-,TRBJ1-2,TRBV19,-,CASSIGQINYGYTF,TGTGCCAGTAGTATCGGACAGATTAACTATGGCTACACCTTC
14,-,TRBJ1-5,TRBV27,-,CASRAGTGNQPQHF,TGTGCCAGCAGGGCGGGGACTGGCAATCAGCCCCAGCATTTT
14,few,TRBJ2-7,TRBV4-2,-,CASSQGDGPYEQYF,TGTGCCAGCAGCCAAGGGGACGGTCCCTACGAGCAGTACTTC
14,few,TRBJ1-5,TRBV7-2,-,CASSLNSRDQPQHF,TGTGCCAGCAGCTTAAACAGCAGAGATCAGCCCCAGCATTTT
12,-,TRBJ2-7,TRBV3-1/TRBV3-2,-,CASSRATYEQYF,TGTGCCAGCAGCCGGGCAACCTACGAGCAGTACTTC
13,-,TRBJ1-5,TRBV5-5,-,CASSLAGNQPQHF,TGTGCCAGCAGCTTGGCAGGAAATCAGCCCCAGCATTTT
13,-,TRBJ2-5,TRBV7-4,-,CASSLSRGETQYF,TGTGCCAGCAGCTTATCCAGGGGAGAGACCCAGTACTTC
16,-,TRBJ1-4,TRBV5-6,-,CASSPRRGSPNEKLFF,TGTGCCAGCAGCCCGAGACGGGGGAGTCCTAATGAAAAACTGTTTTTT
17,-,TRBJ2-1,TRBV7-6,TRBD2,CASSLMGLAGTYNEQFF,TGTGCCAGCAGCTTAATGGGGCTAGCGGGGACCTACAATGAGCAGTTCTTC
14,-,TRBJ1-3,TRBV10-3,-,CAIRVSGSGNTIYF,TGTGCCATCAGGGTCAGTGGGTCGGGAAACACCATATATTTT
15,once,TRBJ2-7,TRBV15,TRBD1,CATSYHGQGAREQYF,TGTGCCACCAGCTACCACGGACAGGGGGCTCGGGAGCAGTACTTC
14,once,TRBJ2-7,TRBV30,-,CAWSSGGSNYEQYF,TGTGCCTGGAGTTCCGGGGGATCCAACTACGAGCAGTACTTC
14,-,TRBJ2-5,TRBV30,-,CAWSPHQAWGTQYF,TGTGCCTGGAGTCCCCATCAGGCGTGGGGGACCCAGTACTTC
15,-,TRBJ2-5,TRBV10-1,-,CASSEWQGRTETQYF,TGCGCCAGCAGTGAGTGGCAGGGGCGGACAGAGACCCAGTACTTC
16,-,TRBJ2-7,TRBV5-1,TRBD2,CASSLLSGVEIYEQYF,TGCGCCAGCAGCTTGTTGAGCGGGGTAGAGATCTACGAGCAGTACTTC
16,-,TRBJ1-2,TRBV6-1,-,CASSEALVGGNYGYTF,TGTGCCAGCAGTGAAGCGCTCGTTGGGGGAAACTATGGCTACACCTTC
14,-,TRBJ2-1,TRBV9,-,CASSVEAGSNEQFF,TGTGCCAGCAGCGTAGAAGCAGGGTCCAATGAGCAGTTCTTC
13,-,TRBJ2-7,TRBV7-9,-,CASSFAGSGEQYF,TGTGCCAGCAGCTTTGCCGGGAGCGGAGAGCAGTACTTC
14,-,TRBJ2-3,TRBV19,TRBD2,CASSPGLSTDTQYF,TGTGCCAGTAGTCCGGGACTAAGCACAGATACGCAGTATTTT
14,-,TRBJ1-2,TRBV10-3,-,CAISESSGADGYTF,TGTGCCATCAGTGAGTCATCTGGGGCCGATGGCTACACCTTC
13,-,TRBJ1-2,TRBV28,-,CASSPGPNYGYTF,TGTGCCAGCAGTCCGGGACCTAACTATGGCTACACCTTC